The 21 T cell receptor beta chains presented below share a single source sample, sequenced in a study of blood T cell repertoires in COVID-19. Profiling relied on immunoSEQ multiplex PCR, and the TCRdb table lists in-frame clones only, not all of them. The data show about 130,000 clones, 81% seen once. Sequencing was carried out using peripheral blood. The receptors come from a woman in her sixties with active or convalescent COVID-19.

This chain connects TRBV18 to TRBJ2-2; maybe TRBD2 (6 bases). CDR1 is KGHSH and CDR2 is LQKENI in the germline V gene. The CDR3 extends over 17 amino acids. With 1 base removed from V and 2 bases from J, the gap between germline ends came to 14 bases. CDR3 residues: CASSPQLARPNTGELFF. The CDR3 nucleotides read TGTGCCAGCTCACCACAACTAGCTCGGCCCAACACCGGGGAGCTGTTTTTT.

V gene TRBV29-1 combines with J gene TRBJ2-2, with TRBD2 identical over 10 bases. Germline CDR1 reads SQVTM; CDR2 reads ANQGSEA. V lost 4 bases to trimming and J lost 1 base; unmatched junction nucleotides: 9. The CDR3 spans 17 residues. The CDR3 loop reads CSVVTQREGQNTGELFF. Written as DNA, the CDR3 is TGCAGCGTTGTCACCCAGCGGGAGGGACAGAACACCGGGGAGCTGTTTTTT.

The gene calls are TRBV4-3 and TRBJ1-2; D gene unclear. This CDR3 has 12 amino acids. V shed 3 bases and J shed 4 bases, with 6 bases lying between them. CDR1 and CDR2 from the germline V gene are LGHNA and YSLEER. CDR3 protein: CASSQESYGYTF. CDR3 coding DNA: TGCGCCAGCAGCCAGGAGTCCTATGGCTACACCTTC.

The rearrangement joins TRBV3-1 (or the pseudogene TRBV3-2) to TRBJ2-1, with TRBD2 matching over 12 bases. In germline, CDR1 is LGHDT, CDR2 YNNKEL (reference sequence). This CDR3 has 15 residues. J was trimmed by 10 bases and V by 7 bases; bases with no gene match: 11. CDR3 protein: CASTDRLAGVLEQFF. The CDR3 nucleotides read TGTGCCAGCACCGATCGACTAGCGGGAGTCTTAGAGCAGTTCTTC.

The chain links TRBV7-6 to TRBJ1-2, with D maybe TRBD1 (6 bases). V shed 1 base and J shed 8 bases, with 14 bases lying between them. CDR3 length: 14 amino acids. CDR1 is SGHVS and CDR2 is FNYEAQ in the germline V gene. The CDR3 sequence is CASSLGGGDKGYTF. The CDR3 bases are TGTGCCAGCAGCTTAGGAGGGGGTGATAAGGGCTACACCTTC.

The CDR3 is CASSVTGVDHEKLFF. The CDR3 DNA is TGTGCCAGCAGCGTGACAGGGGTGGACCATGAAAAACTGTTTTTT. V is TRBV9 and J is TRBJ1-4; TRBD1 matches 8 bases. The germline V gene encodes CDR1 SGDLS and CDR2 YYNGEE. The CDR3 totals 15 residues. The V and J ends lost 2 bases and 6 bases, in that order; junction bases with no gene match: 6.

The chain links TRBV12-3 or TRBV12-4 to TRBJ1-1; D is possibly TRBD1 (6 bases). The CDR3 has 13 amino acids. V was shortened by 5 bases and J by 4 bases, with 11 bases between the two germline ends. The CDR3 sequence: CASSPQGFTEAFF. DNA of the CDR3: TGTGCCAGCAGTCCCCAGGGGTTCACTGAAGCTTTCTTT.

The chain carries TRBV10-1 and TRBJ2-7; tentatively, D is TRBD1 (6 bases). V lost 6 bases to trimming and J lost 3 bases, with 9 bases between them. The CDR3 length is 12 residues. CDR1 is WNHNN, CDR2 SYGVQD, per germline (reference sequence). The CDR3 DNA reads TGCGCCAGCAGGTCGGACAGCTACGAGCAGTACGTC. Its protein product is CASRSDSYEQYV.

This clone was picked up a small number of times. The gene calls are TRBV7-3 and TRBJ2-1; D may be TRBD2 (6 bases). CDR3 length equals 14 residues. Germline V lookup: CDR1 SGHTA, CDR2 FQGTGA. Trimming left V 3 bases short and J 10 bases short, with 16 bases between. CDR3 residues: CASSLDSGTLEQFF. DNA of the CDR3: TGTGCCAGCAGCTTGGATAGCGGTACCCTCGAGCAGTTCTTC.

V gene TRBV19 combines with J gene TRBJ1-1; D is uncertain. Germline V gene data show CDR1 as LNHDA and CDR2 as SQIVND (reference sequence). The CDR3 length is 12 residues. Trimming removed 8 bases at V and 0 bases at J, with 7 bases between. The CDR3 loop is CASQRVNTEAFF. DNA of the CDR3: TGTGCCAGTCAACGGGTGAACACTGAAGCTTTCTTT.

The CDR3 region is CASSPTRVVSEAFF. CDR3 coding DNA: TGTGCCAGCAGCCCAACCAGGGTGGTTTCTGAAGCTTTCTTT. The chain employs TRBV5-4 and TRBJ1-1; D might be TRBD1 (5 bases). There are 14 residues in the CDR3. V lost 4 bases to trimming and J lost 6 bases, with 16 bases between them. The V gene's germline CDR1 is SGHNT and CDR2 YYREEE (reference sequence).

The chain joins TRBV5-8 to TRBJ1-1; D may be TRBD1 (5 bases). Germline CDR1 SGHTS, CDR2 YDEGEE. This CDR3 is 15 amino acids long. V was pared by 3 bases and J by 4 bases, with 16 bases between. The CDR3 reads CASSSLELRATEAFF. CDR3 DNA sequence: TGTGCCAGCAGCTCTCTAGAACTCAGGGCCACTGAAGCTTTCTTT.

In its sample, this clone was seen once. V usage is TRBV7-6 and J usage is TRBJ2-1; tentative D call: TRBD2 (5 bases). Trimming left V 5 bases short and J 3 bases short, with 11 bases between. The CDR3 sequence is 14 residues long. Germline CDR1 SGHVS, CDR2 FNYEAQ. CDR3 region: CASSPEGIYNEQFF. The CDR3 nucleotides read TGTGCCAGCAGCCCAGAGGGTATCTACAATGAGCAGTTCTTC.

This rearrangement joins TRBV9 to TRBJ2-1; possibly TRBD1 for D (6 bases). Germline CDR1 reads SGDLS; CDR2 reads YYNGEE. The V and J ends lost 3 bases and 12 bases respectively, with 13 bases between them. The CDR3 sequence is 12 residues long. The CDR3 spells CASSGTGSGQFF. CDR3 DNA: TGTGCCAGCAGCGGTACAGGGTCGGGGCAGTTCTTC. The full variable domain, with the rest looked up from reference TRBV9 and TRBJ2-1, is DSGVTQTPKHLITATGQRVTLRCSPRSGDLSVYWYQQSLDQGLQFLIQYYNGEERAKGNILERFSAQQFPDLHSELNLSSLELGDSALYFCASSGTGSGQFFGPGTRLTVL.

V gene TRBV29-1 combines with J gene TRBJ1-1, with unresolved D. CDR1 is SQVTM, CDR2 ANQGSEA, per germline. The CDR3 is 12 residues long. The germline V and J ends were trimmed by 4 bases and 1 base, with 7 bases remaining between them. CDR3 nucleotides: TGCAGCGTTGTCCCGGGGAACACTGAAGCTTTCTTT. Its protein product is CSVVPGNTEAFF.

This clone has a single count. In nucleotides, the CDR3 is TGTGCCAGCAGCTTAACTAGATCAGATGAGCAGTTCTTC. It yields the protein CASSLTRSDEQFF. The chain combines TRBV7-2 with TRBJ2-1; D may be TRBD2 (5 bases). The CDR3 sequence is 13 residues long. The germline V and J ends were trimmed by 2 bases and 8 bases, with 10 bases remaining between them. Germline lookup yields CDR1 SGHTA and CDR2 FQGNSA. Filled out from reference TRBV7-2 and TRBJ2-1, the complete variable domain reads GAGVSQSPSNKVTEKGKDVELRCDPISGHTALYWYRQSLGQGLEFLIYFQGNSAPDKSGLPSDRFSAERTGGSVSTLTIQRTQQEDSAVYLCASSLTRSDEQFFGPGTRLTVL.

V usage is TRBV6-1 and J usage is TRBJ2-7, with TRBD2 as a possible D gene (5 bases). The V and J ends lost 3 bases and 7 bases respectively, with 16 bases between them. The CDR3 totals 14 residues. Germline V gene data show CDR1 as MNHNS and CDR2 as SASEGT. The CDR3 reads CASSEDPRTLEQYF. The CDR3 nucleotides are TGTGCCAGCAGTGAGGATCCAAGGACTTTGGAGCAGTACTTC.

V gene TRBV28 combines with J gene TRBJ1-5, with a possible D match to TRBD1 (6 bases). Trimming pared 1 base from V and 6 bases from J, leaving 13 bases between. The germline gives CDR1 MDHEN, CDR2 SYDVKM. CDR3 length equals 15 residues. CDR3 protein: CASSLSRGVVQPQHF. The DNA of the CDR3 is TGTGCCAGCAGTTTATCCAGGGGAGTGGTTCAGCCCCAGCATTTT.

The gene calls are TRBV12-2 and TRBJ1-1; the table's D call, TRBD1, has no DNA check behind it. TRBV12-2 is assigned pseudogene status. The CDR3 contains 17 residues. The CDR3 DNA is TGTGCAAGTCCCAACGAAGCAGGGGAGTACGGGGACACTGAAGCTTTCTTT. Amino acids: CASPNEAGEYGDTEAFF.

The genes are TRBV28 and TRBJ2-1, with 10 bases identical to TRBD2. This CDR3 is 13 amino acids long. In germline, CDR1 is MDHEN, CDR2 SYDVKM. The junction had 4 bases not matched to a gene; V was cut back by 4 bases and J by 10 bases. CDR3 bases: TGTGCCAGCAGTTCAGGACTAGCGGACGAGCAGTTCTTC. Protein sequence: CASSSGLADEQFF.

The rearrangement links TRBV2 to TRBJ2-1; D may be TRBD2 (6 bases). V lost 6 bases and J lost 0, with 15 bases in between. Per the germline V gene, CDR1 is SNHLY and CDR2 is FYNNEI. This CDR3 comprises 16 residues. The CDR3 reads CASSHPRELSYNEQFF. The CDR3 coding sequence is TGTGCCAGCAGCCACCCCCGGGAGCTCTCCTACAATGAGCAGTTCTTC. Complete variable domain (other parts from reference TRBV2 and TRBJ2-1): EPEVTQTPSHQVTQMGQEVILRCVPISNHLYFYWYRQILGQKVEFLVSFYNNEISEKSEIFDDQFSVERPDGSNFTLKIRSTKLEDSAMYFCASSHPRELSYNEQFFGPGTRLTVL.